Below are 29 T cell receptor beta chains sequenced from a single sample in a study of Graves' ophthalmopathy and Graves' hyperthyroidism. The authors amplified TCR beta CDR3 regions, and they did so from RNA transcripts for repertoire sequencing. HTBI primers primed a first-round RT-PCR, and a second-round multiplex PCR followed. TCRdb re-analysed the multiplex PCR reads in MiXCR, keeping a single row per CDR3 protein. The table lists 900,000 to 1,200,000 distinct CDR3 sequences, around a third of them singletons. The source material was peripheral blood or thyroid tissue (not recorded which). The receptors shown here come from an adult man with Graves' hyperthyroidism.

This clonotype was counted once. The rearrangement links TRBV7-2 to TRBJ2-2; D gene uncertain. V was shortened by 6 bases and J by 6 bases, with 14 bases between the two germline ends. The CDR3 runs 14 residues. The germline V gene encodes CDR1 SGHTA and CDR2 FQGNSA. Here the CDR3 reads CASSLSSGPGELFF. The CDR3, as DNA: TGTGCCAGCAGTTTATCAAGTGGTCCCGGGGAGCTGTTTTTT. Full variable domain (missing parts from reference TRBV7-2 and TRBJ2-2): GAGVSQSPSNKVTEKGKDVELRCDPISGHTALYWYRQSLGQGLEFLIYFQGNSAPDKSGLPSDRFSAERTGGSVSTLTIQRTQQEDSAVYLCASSLSSGPGELFFGEGSRLTVL.

This chain connects TRBV11-2 to TRBJ2-7; no clear D. V lost 6 bases and J lost 0, with 15 bases in between. Per germline, CDR1 SGHAT and CDR2 FQNNGV. The CDR3 is 15 amino acids. The CDR3 here is CASSLSILTSYEQYF. CDR3 nucleotide sequence: TGTGCCAGCAGTTTATCCATCTTGACCTCCTACGAGCAGTACTTC. The full variable domain, in which reference TRBV11-2 and TRBJ2-7 provide the parts outside the CDR3, is EAGVAQSPRYKIIEKRQSVAFWCNPISGHATLYWYQQILGQGPKLLIQFQNNGVVDDSQLPKDRFSAERLKGVDSTLKIQPAKLEDSAVYLCASSLSILTSYEQYFGPGTRLTVT.

The CDR3: CASRAGEVGEQYF. The CDR3 coding sequence is TGCGCCAGCAGAGCGGGAGAAGTAGGCGAGCAGTACTTC. This chain uses TRBV5-1 with TRBJ2-7, with TRBD2 identical over 8 bases. Germline V lookup: CDR1 SGHRS, CDR2 YFSETQ. The J segment lost 6 bases and the V segment lost 5 bases, leaving 7 bases of the junction unmatched. The CDR3 contains 13 residues.

This clonotype was detected many times. This chain uses TRBV10-2 with TRBJ2-7; D might be TRBD1 (6 bases). With 7 bases removed from V and 0 bases from J, the gap between germline ends came to 16 bases. This CDR3 contains 15 residues. Germline CDR1 is WSHSY and CDR2 is SAAADI. The DNA for the CDR3 is TGCGCCAGCAAAATGGGACAAGACAACTCCTACGAGCAGTACTTC. The encoded protein is CASKMGQDNSYEQYF.

This rearrangement joins TRBV12-3 or TRBV12-4 to TRBJ1-6; D possibly corresponds to TRBD1 (6 bases). CDR3 length: 16 amino acids. Trimming took 5 bases from V and 4 from J, leaving 15 bases between them. This chain's CDR3 is CASSLGGGLYNSPLHF. CDR3 in DNA: TGTGCCAGCAGTCTAGGGGGGGGACTGTATAATTCACCCCTCCACTTT.

This clonotype was seen only once. The V call is TRBV7-9, the J call TRBJ1-1, with D unclear. Germline CDR1 reads SEHNR; CDR2 reads FQNEAQ (reference sequence). The length of the CDR3 is 14 residues. V dropped 3 bases and J dropped 3 bases, with 11 bases sitting between them. CDR3 amino acids: CASSLPLAYTEAFF. The CDR3 bases are TGTGCCAGCAGCTTGCCGTTAGCTTACACTGAAGCTTTCTTT.

This clonotype was seen repeatedly, ten times or more. The chain combines TRBV7-2 with TRBJ2-2; maybe TRBD1 (6 bases). The CDR3 length is 13 residues. From germline, CDR1 is SGHTA and CDR2 FQGNSA. V gave up 4 bases and J gave up 7 bases, with 10 bases separating them. CDR3 in DNA: TGTGCCAGCAGCTCCAGGGGAGACGGGGAGCTGTTTTTT. Translating gives CASSSRGDGELFF.

On this clonotype itself: With a much larger clone just one base away, this may be a read error. Here the CDR3 DNA reads TGCAATGCTAGCTTGTGGGGAGACAACTACGAGCAGTACTTC. It specifies CNASLWGDNYEQYF. The chain uses TRBV20-1 and TRBJ2-7; a weak D match, TRBD2 (5 bases). Germline CDR1 is DFQATT and CDR2 is SNEGSKA (reference sequence). CDR3 length equals 14 residues.

This clonotype was counted once. The chain has TRBV20-1 and TRBJ1-5; TRBD1 agrees at 10 bases. This CDR3 has 12 residues. CDR1 and CDR2 from the germline V gene are DFQATT and SNEGSKA (reference sequence). J lost 6 bases, V lost 5 bases, and 1 base had no gene match. CDR3 DNA sequence: TGCAGTGCTGGACAGGGGGTTCAGCCCCAGCATTTT. Translation gives CSAGQGVQPQHF.

This clonotype has only a few counts. The rearrangement joins TRBV7-4 to TRBJ1-5; D not certain. Trimming took off 5 bases at V and 0 bases at J, with 14 bases between the two ends. Germline V gives CDR1 SGHVT, CDR2 SQSDAQ. There are 16 residues in the CDR3. The CDR3 region is CASSARLGYSNQPQHF. The CDR3 nucleotides read TGTGCCAGCAGCGCCCGGCTAGGGTATAGCAATCAGCCCCAGCATTTT.

This clonotype was seen a handful of times. This chain connects TRBV30 to TRBJ1-1; 7 bases align to TRBD1. CDR1 and CDR2 (germline): GTSNPN, SVGIG (reference sequence). With 2 bases clipped from V and 0 bases from J, the junction kept 3 bases outside the gene matches. This CDR3 contains 14 residues. Here the CDR3 DNA reads TGTGCCTGGAGTATGGGGACAGTGAACACTGAAGCTTTCTTT. It encodes CAWSMGTVNTEAFF.

The V and J genes are TRBV5-1 and TRBJ2-2; 9 nucleotides line up with TRBD1. From germline, CDR1 is SGHRS and CDR2 YFSETQ. This CDR3 comprises 14 residues. J was trimmed by 8 bases and V by 4 bases; bases with no gene match: 6. In nucleotides, the CDR3 is TGCGCCAGCAGCGAGTGGACAGGGGAAGGGGAGCTGTTTTTT. This translates into CASSEWTGEGELFF.

This chain joins TRBV7-8 and TRBJ2-5; 9 nucleotides line up with TRBD1. Germline CDR1 SGHVS, CDR2 FQNEAQ. The ends lost 6 bases at V and 4 bases at J; junction bases unmatched: 9. The CDR3 totals 15 residues. The CDR3 region has the DNA TGTGCCAGCAGGTCTGGGACAGGGATTGGAGAGACCCAGTACTTC. Translation: CASRSGTGIGETQYF.

This clonotype was seen many times. The chain uses TRBV24-1 and TRBJ1-2, with D maybe TRBD1 (6 bases). The germline CDR1 and CDR2 sequences are KGHDR and SFDVKD. This CDR3 region has 15 residues. The V end lost 2 bases, the J end lost 2 bases, and 11 bases lay between the germline ends. In nucleotides, the CDR3 is TGTGCCACCAGTGATTCCGACAGGCCGAACTATGGCTACACCTTC. Translating gives CATSDSDRPNYGYTF.

For the CDR3, the DNA is TGTGCCAGCGCCTTAGGGCAGGGGGATCAGCCCCAGCATTTT. It yields the protein CASALGQGDQPQHF. This chain links TRBV7-9 with TRBJ1-5, with 7 bases lining up with TRBD1. The CDR3 consists of 14 residues. The V gene's germline CDR1 is SEHNR and CDR2 FQNEAQ (reference sequence). V lost 8 bases, J lost 5 bases, and 9 bases stayed unmatched.

This chain joins TRBV7-2 and TRBJ2-5, with D unclear. Germline V CDR1 and CDR2: SGHTA, FQGNSA. This CDR3 is 13 amino acids long. Trimming took 1 base from V and 9 from J, leaving 12 bases between them. CDR3 bases: TGTGCCAGCAGCTTAGGAGACGGGCAGCCCCAGTACTTC. It specifies CASSLGDGQPQYF.

The chain is built from TRBV10-2 and TRBJ2-7; 15 nucleotides match TRBD2. The DNA end lines up better with TRBJ2-1; the J call may be wrong. The CDR3 extends over 15 amino acids. In germline, CDR1 is WSHSY, CDR2 SAAADI. For the CDR3, the DNA is TGCGCCAGCAGTGCCGGACTAGCGGGAGGGGATGAGCAGTTCTTC. This sequence encodes CASSAGLAGGDEQFF.

Ten or more counts support this clonotype. The chain employs TRBV20-1 and TRBJ2-5; D gene ambiguous. Trimming took 6 bases from V and 9 from J, leaving 20 bases between them. CDR3 size: 13 residues. Germline V gene sequence: CDR1 DFQATT, CDR2 SNEGSKA (reference sequence). In nucleotides, the CDR3 is TGCAGTGCCCTCACATCTGGGTCTTGGCCCCAGTACTTC. As protein: CSALTSGSWPQYF.

The chain carries TRBV2 and TRBJ1-2; tentatively, D is TRBD1 (5 bases). Germline assignment: CDR1 SNHLY and CDR2 FYNNEI. The CDR3 is made up of 14 amino acids. Trimming took 8 bases from V and 2 from J, leaving 15 bases between them. The DNA of the CDR3 is TGTGCCAGCGTGAGGGGACCCATAAACTATGGCTACACCTTC. Translation: CASVRGPINYGYTF.

This clonotype was seen more than once but under ten times. The gene calls are TRBV5-1 and TRBJ2-5; 8 bases fit TRBD1. CDR1 and CDR2 from the germline V gene are SGHRS and YFSETQ. This CDR3 contains 16 residues. V gave up 4 bases and J gave up 2 bases; unmatched junction bases: 10. CDR3 in amino acids: CASSRARTGFQETQYF. Written as DNA, the CDR3 is TGCGCCAGCAGCAGAGCCCGGACAGGGTTTCAAGAGACCCAGTACTTC.

In nucleotides, the CDR3 is TGTGCCATCAGGCCCGGGCCTGATAGCAATCAGCCCCAGCATTTT. It is translated as CAIRPGPDSNQPQHF. This chain links TRBV10-3 with TRBJ1-5; D unclear. The CDR3 covers 15 residues. The germline V gene has CDR1 ENHRY and CDR2 SYGVKD. Trimming took off 6 bases at V and 0 bases at J, with 12 bases between the two ends.

The V gene is TRBV4-1, the J gene TRBJ2-7; 10 bases align to TRBD2. The CDR3 contains 15 residues. Germline V gene sequence: CDR1 MGHRA, CDR2 YSYEKL. V shed 10 bases and J 0 bases; nucleotides not matched to a gene: 9. CDR3 coding DNA: TGCGCCACCTCACTAGCGGGGACGACCTCCTACGAGCAGTACTTC. This encodes CATSLAGTTSYEQYF.

This clonotype was recorded at least ten times. V and J are TRBV7-8 and TRBJ1-1, with D possibly matching TRBD1 (6 bases). The CDR3 sequence is 15 residues long. V lost 5 bases and J lost 5, with 18 bases in between. The V gene's germline CDR1 is SGHVS and CDR2 FQNEAQ. The CDR3 DNA sequence: TGTGCCAGCAGCGCGAGAACAGGGTCTTGGACTGAAGCTTTCTTT. Translated: CASSARTGSWTEAFF.

This clonotype occurred many times. The V call is TRBV20-1, the J call TRBJ2-7, with 13 nucleotides matching TRBD2. This CDR3 has 15 amino acids. After removal of 1 base from V and 5 bases from J, the junction contained 5 bases not matched to a gene. Germline CDR1 reads DFQATT; CDR2 reads SNEGSKA (reference sequence). CDR3 sequence: CSARVTSGGPNEQYF. CDR3 nucleotides: TGCAGTGCTAGAGTGACTAGCGGGGGGCCCAACGAGCAGTACTTC.

This clonotype was observed at least ten times. The rearrangement joins TRBV6-6 to TRBJ1-5; D gene ambiguous. The length of the CDR3 is 13 residues. Trimming stripped 0 bases from V and 7 bases from J, with 7 bases between. Germline loops: CDR1 MNHNY, CDR2 SVGAGI (reference sequence). CDR3 sequence reads: CASSYSRDQPQHF. The CDR3 nucleotides read TGTGCCAGCAGTTACTCGAGAGACCAGCCCCAGCATTTT.

A word on this clonotype: A much larger clone sits a single nucleotide away, making a read error possible. V and J are TRBV6-5 and TRBJ2-6; D unclear. Germline CDR1 and CDR2: MNHEY and SVGAGI. The CDR3 is 15 residues long. V lost 5 bases and J lost 0, with 8 bases in between. The CDR3 spells CASSGLISGANVLTF. CDR3 coding DNA: TGTGCCAGCAGTGGGCTCATCTCTGGGGCCAACGTCCTGACTTTC.

The chain combines TRBV20-1 with TRBJ2-7; no definite D call. The ends were cut back, 6 bases at V and 9 bases at J, with 12 bases in the middle. Germline lookup yields CDR1 DFQATT and CDR2 SNEGSKA (reference sequence). This CDR3 contains 10 residues. The CDR3 nucleotides are TGCAGTGCCTTAGACGACGGGCAGTACTTC. This gives the protein CSALDDGQYF.

This clonotype occurred many times. This chain connects TRBV7-8 to TRBJ2-7; D remains unclear. V was cut by 2 bases and J by 6 bases, with 11 bases left in between. This CDR3 is 13 amino acids long. CDR1 is SGHVS, CDR2 FQNEAQ, per germline. The CDR3 DNA reads as TGTGCCAGCAGCTTATCCCCCGTGGCCGAGCAGTACTTC. Residues: CASSLSPVAEQYF.

With respect to this clonotype: A single base separates this from a much larger clone, so it may be a read error. The chain recombines TRBV12-3 or TRBV12-4 with TRBJ1-2, with D perhaps matching TRBD1 (5 bases). The CDR3 is 12 amino acids. CDR3 sequence reads: CTSSSGLHGYTF. The CDR3, as DNA: TGTACCAGCAGTTCGGGACTCCATGGCTACACCTTC.